The 9 T cell receptor beta chains in this list originate from one sample, sequenced in a study of T-cell memory formation after mild COVID-19. Using its own MiXCR run on the 5' RACE reads, TCRdb lists one record per CDR3 protein. Here the sample spans about 410,000 distinct CDR3 sequences, over 15% being singletons. The sample comprised PBMCs or a T cell subset sorted from them (not recorded which). The receptors were sampled from a man aged 18-30 years who had mild COVID-19 (a few samples of this study predate the infection). Cell type and time point are not known.

The table lists this clonotype with a few counts. The chain employs TRBV9 and TRBJ2-3, with 11 bases that match TRBD2. The trim removed 4 bases at V and 1 base at J, leaving 5 bases unmatched. The CDR3 is 16 residues long. Germline CDR1 reads SGDLS; CDR2 reads YYNGEE. This CDR3 is CASSLTSGGRTDTQYF. CDR3 nucleotide sequence: TGTGCCAGCAGCCTCACTAGCGGGGGTCGCACAGATACGCAGTATTTT.

This clonotype was detected only a few times. The rearrangement links TRBV29-1 to TRBJ1-1; D may be TRBD1 (5 bases). V lost 4 bases to trimming and J lost 5 bases, with 14 bases between them. The germline V gene has CDR1 SQVTM and CDR2 ANQGSEA. The CDR3 is 13 residues long. CDR3 in DNA: TGCAGCGTTGTAGCCACCGAGGGGACTGAAGCTTTCTTT. This gives the protein CSVVATEGTEAFF.

This clonotype was seen repeatedly, ten times or more. The gene calls are TRBV10-2 and TRBJ2-7; 11 nucleotides match TRBD2. Germline CDR1 reads WSHSY; CDR2 reads SAAADI. The CDR3 is 15 amino acids. V was pared by 5 bases and J by 3 bases, with 6 bases of the junction left unmatched. The chain's CDR3 is CASSFLAGGNYEQYV. The DNA for the CDR3 is TGCGCCAGCAGTTTTCTAGCGGGGGGCAACTACGAGCAGTACGTC.

This clonotype was seen only a few times. The rearrangement uses TRBV5-1 and TRBJ2-2, with D unclear. In germline, CDR1 is SGHRS, CDR2 YFSETQ. V lost 0 bases, J lost 1 base, and 7 bases lay in between. CDR3 size: 15 residues. CDR3 DNA sequence: TGCGCCAGCAGCTTGGGGACGGTGAACACCGGGGAGCTGTTTTTT. It codes for CASSLGTVNTGELFF.

The chain couples TRBV5-1 to TRBJ2-3; D might be TRBD1 or TRBD2, each matching 5 bases. CDR3 length: 14 residues. Germline CDR1 SGHRS, CDR2 YFSETQ. With 2 bases removed from V and 6 bases from J, the gap between germline ends came to 13 bases. The CDR3 here is CASSFESGTDTQYF. Here the CDR3 DNA reads TGCGCCAGCAGCTTTGAGTCAGGGACGGATACGCAGTATTTT.

The genes are TRBV7-2 and TRBJ2-7; unclear D gene. There are 15 residues in the CDR3. Germline V gene sequence: CDR1 SGHTA, CDR2 FQGNSA. Trimming cost V 2 bases and J 1 base, with 12 bases left between them. This CDR3 reads CASSLSPGKSYEQYF. The CDR3 DNA is TGTGCCAGCAGCTTAAGCCCCGGCAAATCCTACGAGCAGTACTTC.

Written as DNA, the CDR3 is TGCGCCAGCATCTCCGGGGGGGACCCTTACAATGAGCAGTTCTTC. Its translation is CASISGGDPYNEQFF. The chain employs TRBV5-1 and TRBJ2-1; 8 bases agree with TRBD2. V lost 6 bases, J lost 4 bases, and 9 bases stayed unmatched. This CDR3 region has 15 residues. Germline lookup yields CDR1 SGHRS and CDR2 YFSETQ.

This clonotype was seen a few times. V and J are TRBV7-9 and TRBJ2-1; either TRBD1 or TRBD2 may fit D (5 bases each). The CDR3 spans 13 residues. Germline V gives CDR1 SEHNR, CDR2 FQNEAQ (reference sequence). V shed 5 bases and J shed 8 bases, with 13 bases lying between them. CDR3 DNA: TGTGCCAGCAGCAGCCCCCTGGGGGATGAGCAGTTCTTC. It translates to CASSSPLGDEQFF.

This clonotype appeared a few times. This chain uses TRBV2 with TRBJ2-1, with D perhaps TRBD1 or TRBD2 (5 bases each). This CDR3 has 13 amino acids. V was cut by 8 bases and J by 8 bases, with 16 bases left in between. Per germline, CDR1 SNHLY and CDR2 FYNNEI. This CDR3 reads CASAGLGRDEQFF. The CDR3 nucleotides read TGTGCCAGCGCTGGGTTGGGACGCGATGAGCAGTTCTTC.